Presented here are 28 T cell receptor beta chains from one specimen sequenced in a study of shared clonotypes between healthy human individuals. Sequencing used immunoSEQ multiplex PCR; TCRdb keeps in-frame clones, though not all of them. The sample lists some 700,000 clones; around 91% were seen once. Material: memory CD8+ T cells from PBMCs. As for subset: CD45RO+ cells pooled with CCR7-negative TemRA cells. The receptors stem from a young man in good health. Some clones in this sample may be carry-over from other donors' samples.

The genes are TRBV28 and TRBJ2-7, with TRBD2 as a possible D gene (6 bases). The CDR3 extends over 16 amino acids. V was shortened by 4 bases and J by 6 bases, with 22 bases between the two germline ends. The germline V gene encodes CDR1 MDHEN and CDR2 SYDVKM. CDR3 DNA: TGTGCCAGCAGTTCCTGGGGGGAGGCGGTGGACCTCGAGCAGTACTTC. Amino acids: CASSSWGEAVDLEQYF.

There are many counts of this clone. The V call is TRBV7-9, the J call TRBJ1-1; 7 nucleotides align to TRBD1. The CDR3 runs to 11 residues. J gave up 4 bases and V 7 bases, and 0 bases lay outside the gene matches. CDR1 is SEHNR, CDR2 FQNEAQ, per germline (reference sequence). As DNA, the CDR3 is TGTGCCAGCAACAGGGGCACTGAAGCTTTCTTT. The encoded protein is CASNRGTEAFF.

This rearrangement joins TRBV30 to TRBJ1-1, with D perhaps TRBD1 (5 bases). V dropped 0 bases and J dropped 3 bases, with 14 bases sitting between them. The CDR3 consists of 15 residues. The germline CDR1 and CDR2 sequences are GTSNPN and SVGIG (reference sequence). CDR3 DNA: TGTGCCTGGAGTGTAAAGGGGAGTGGGTACACTGAAGCTTTCTTT. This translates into CAWSVKGSGYTEAFF.

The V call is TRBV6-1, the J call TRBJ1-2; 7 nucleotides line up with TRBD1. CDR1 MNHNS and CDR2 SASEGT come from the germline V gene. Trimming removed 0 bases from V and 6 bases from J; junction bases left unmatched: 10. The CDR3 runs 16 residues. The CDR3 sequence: CASSEAQNRGLHGYTF. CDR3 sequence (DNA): TGTGCCAGCAGTGAAGCGCAAAACAGGGGTCTTCATGGCTACACCTTC.

The CDR3 is CASSPFQTGLAEETQYF. CDR3 nucleotide sequence: TGTGCCAGCAGCCCTTTTCAAACTGGACTAGCGGAAGAGACCCAGTACTTC. The chain combines TRBV27 with TRBJ2-5; 10 bases are shared with TRBD2. Per germline, CDR1 MNHEY and CDR2 SMNVEV (reference sequence). The CDR3 covers 17 residues. The V segment lost 6 bases and the J segment 3 bases; nucleotides outside the gene matches: 13.

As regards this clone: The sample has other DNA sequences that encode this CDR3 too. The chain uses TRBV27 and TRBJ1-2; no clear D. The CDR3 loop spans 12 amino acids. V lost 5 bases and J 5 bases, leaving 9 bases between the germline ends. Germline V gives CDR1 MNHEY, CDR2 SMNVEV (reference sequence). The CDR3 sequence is CASSPLGYGYTF. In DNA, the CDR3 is TGTGCCAGCAGTCCCCTTGGGTATGGCTACACCTTC.

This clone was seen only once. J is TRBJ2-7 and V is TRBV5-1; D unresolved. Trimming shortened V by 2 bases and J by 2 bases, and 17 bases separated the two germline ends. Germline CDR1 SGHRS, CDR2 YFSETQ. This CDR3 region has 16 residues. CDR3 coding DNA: TGCGCCAGCAGCTTTGGGGTTGACGCCGGAGCCTACGAGCAGTACTTC. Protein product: CASSFGVDAGAYEQYF.

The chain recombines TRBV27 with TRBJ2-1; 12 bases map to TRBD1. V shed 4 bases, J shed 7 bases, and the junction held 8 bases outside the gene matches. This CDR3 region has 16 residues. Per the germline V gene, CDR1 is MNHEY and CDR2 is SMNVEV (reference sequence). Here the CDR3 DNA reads TGTGCCAGCAGTTATTTGGGGGGACAGGGGGCGAATGAGCAGTTCTTC. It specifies CASSYLGGQGANEQFF.

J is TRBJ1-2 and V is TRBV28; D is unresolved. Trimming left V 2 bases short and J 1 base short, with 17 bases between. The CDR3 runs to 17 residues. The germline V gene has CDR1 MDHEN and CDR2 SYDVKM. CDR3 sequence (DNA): TGTGCCAGCAGTTTAAGGTCAACCTTGCGCGGTAACTATGGCTACACCTTC. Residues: CASSLRSTLRGNYGYTF.

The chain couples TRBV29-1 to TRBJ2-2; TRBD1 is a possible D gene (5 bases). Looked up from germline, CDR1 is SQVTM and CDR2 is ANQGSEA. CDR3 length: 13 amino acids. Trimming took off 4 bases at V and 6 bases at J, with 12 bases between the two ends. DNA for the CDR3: TGCAGCGTTGGTGGGGCGATGTCCGGGGAGCTGTTTTTT. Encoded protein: CSVGGAMSGELFF.

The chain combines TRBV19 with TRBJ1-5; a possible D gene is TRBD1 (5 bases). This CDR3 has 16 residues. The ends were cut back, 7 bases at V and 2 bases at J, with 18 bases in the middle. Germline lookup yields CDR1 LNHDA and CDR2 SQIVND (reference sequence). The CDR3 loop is CASNSSRGRGNQPQHF. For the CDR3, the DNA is TGTGCCAGTAACTCCTCGAGGGGAAGGGGCAATCAGCCCCAGCATTTT.

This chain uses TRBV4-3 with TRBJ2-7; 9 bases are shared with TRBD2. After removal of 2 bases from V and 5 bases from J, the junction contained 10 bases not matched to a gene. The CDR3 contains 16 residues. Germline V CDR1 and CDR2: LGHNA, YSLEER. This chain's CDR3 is CASSQRFAGGRNEQYF. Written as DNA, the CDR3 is TGCGCCAGCAGCCAACGTTTTGCGGGAGGGCGGAACGAGCAGTACTTC.

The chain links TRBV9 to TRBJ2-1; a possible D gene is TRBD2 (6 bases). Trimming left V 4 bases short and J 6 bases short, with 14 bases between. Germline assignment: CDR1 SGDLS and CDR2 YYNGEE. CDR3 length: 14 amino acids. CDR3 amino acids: CASSPQGLFNEQFF. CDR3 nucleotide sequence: TGTGCCAGCAGCCCCCAGGGACTTTTCAATGAGCAGTTCTTC. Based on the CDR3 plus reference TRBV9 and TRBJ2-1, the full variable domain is DSGVTQTPKHLITATGQRVTLRCSPRSGDLSVYWYQQSLDQGLQFLIQYYNGEERAKGNILERFSAQQFPDLHSELNLSSLELGDSALYFCASSPQGLFNEQFFGPGTRLTVL.

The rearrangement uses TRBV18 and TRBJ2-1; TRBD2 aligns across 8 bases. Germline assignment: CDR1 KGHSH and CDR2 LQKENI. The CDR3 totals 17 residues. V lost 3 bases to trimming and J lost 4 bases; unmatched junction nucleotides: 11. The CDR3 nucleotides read TGTGCCAGCTCACCTTCCGATCGGGGGGGAAGATACAATGAGCAGTTCTTC. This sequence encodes CASSPSDRGGRYNEQFF.

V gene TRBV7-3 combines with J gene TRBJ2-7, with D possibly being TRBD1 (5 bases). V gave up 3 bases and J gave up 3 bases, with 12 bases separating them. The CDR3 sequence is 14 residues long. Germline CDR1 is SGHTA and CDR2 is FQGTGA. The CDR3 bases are TGTGCCAGCAGCTTTACAGGCCCCGGCTACGAGCAGTACTTC. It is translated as CASSFTGPGYEQYF.

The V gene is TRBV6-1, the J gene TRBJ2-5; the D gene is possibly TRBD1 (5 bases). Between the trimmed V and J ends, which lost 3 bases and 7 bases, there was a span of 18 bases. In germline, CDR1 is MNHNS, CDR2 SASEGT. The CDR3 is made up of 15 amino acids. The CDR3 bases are TGTGCCAGCAGTGATGCCGTCGGATATCAGGGGACCCAGTACTTC. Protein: CASSDAVGYQGTQYF.

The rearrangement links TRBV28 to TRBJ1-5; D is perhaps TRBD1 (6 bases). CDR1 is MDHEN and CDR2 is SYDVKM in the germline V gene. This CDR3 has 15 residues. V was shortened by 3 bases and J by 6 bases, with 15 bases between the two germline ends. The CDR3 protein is CASSFDLQGSQPQHF. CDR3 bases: TGTGCCAGCAGTTTCGATTTACAGGGCAGTCAGCCCCAGCATTTT.

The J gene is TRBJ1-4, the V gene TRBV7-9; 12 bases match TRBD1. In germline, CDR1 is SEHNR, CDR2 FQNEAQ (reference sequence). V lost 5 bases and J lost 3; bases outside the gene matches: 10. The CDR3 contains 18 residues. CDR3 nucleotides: TGTGCCAGCAGCCCCCGGGACAGGGGGCTGAGGGCTAATGAAAAACTGTTTTTT. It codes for CASSPRDRGLRANEKLFF. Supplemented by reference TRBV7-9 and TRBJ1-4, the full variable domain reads DTGVSQNPRHKITKRGQNVTFRCDPISEHNRLYWYRQTLGQGPEFLTYFQNEAQLEKSRLLSDRFSAERPKGSFSTLEIQRTEQGDSAMYLCASSPRDRGLRANEKLFFGSGTQLSVL.

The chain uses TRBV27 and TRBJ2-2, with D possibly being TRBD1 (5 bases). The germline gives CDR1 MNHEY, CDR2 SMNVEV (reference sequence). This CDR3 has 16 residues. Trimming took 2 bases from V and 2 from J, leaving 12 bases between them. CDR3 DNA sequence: TGTGCCAGCAGTTTAGGGCCAGGGCGTAACACCGGGGAGCTGTTTTTT. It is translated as CASSLGPGRNTGELFF.

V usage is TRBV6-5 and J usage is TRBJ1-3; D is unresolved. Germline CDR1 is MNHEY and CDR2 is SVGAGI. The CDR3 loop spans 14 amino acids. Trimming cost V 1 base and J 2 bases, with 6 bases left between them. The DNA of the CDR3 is TGTGCCAGCAGTTACTTAACTACTGGAAACACCATATATTTT. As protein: CASSYLTTGNTIYF.

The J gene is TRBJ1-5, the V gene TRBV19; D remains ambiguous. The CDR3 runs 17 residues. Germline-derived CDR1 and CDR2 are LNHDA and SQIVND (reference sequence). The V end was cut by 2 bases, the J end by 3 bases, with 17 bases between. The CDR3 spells CASSINQFPGTNQPQHF. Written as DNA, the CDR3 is TGTGCCAGTAGTATAAACCAGTTCCCTGGTACCAATCAGCCCCAGCATTTT.

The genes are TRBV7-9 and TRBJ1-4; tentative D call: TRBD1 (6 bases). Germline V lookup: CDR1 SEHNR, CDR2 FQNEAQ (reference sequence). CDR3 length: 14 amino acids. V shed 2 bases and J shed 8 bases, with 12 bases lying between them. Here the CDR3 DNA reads TGTGCCAGCAGCTTAACAGGGAAGGGGGAAAAACTGTTTTTT. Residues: CASSLTGKGEKLFF.

As DNA, the CDR3 is TGTGCCAGCAGCCTAGTGCCGAGGACGGTCTCGGACACTGAAGCTTTCTTT. This sequence encodes CASSLVPRTVSDTEAFF. This rearrangement joins TRBV5-4 to TRBJ1-1; D gene ambiguous. V was trimmed by 4 bases and J by 3 bases, leaving 22 bases between them. Germline-derived CDR1 and CDR2 are SGHNT and YYREEE (reference sequence). The CDR3 sequence is 17 residues long. The whole variable domain, filled in from reference TRBV5-4 and TRBJ1-1, reads ETGVTQSPTHLIKTRGQQVTLRCSSQSGHNTVSWYQQALGQGPQFIFQYYREEENGRGNFPPRFSGLQFPNYSSELNVNALELDDSALYLCASSLVPRTVSDTEAFFGQGTRLTVV.

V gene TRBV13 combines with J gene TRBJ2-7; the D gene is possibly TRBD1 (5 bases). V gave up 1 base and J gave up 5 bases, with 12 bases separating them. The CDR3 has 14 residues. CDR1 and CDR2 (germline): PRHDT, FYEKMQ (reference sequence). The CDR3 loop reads CASSLARRVHEQYF. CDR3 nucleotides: TGTGCCAGCAGCTTAGCCCGCAGGGTCCACGAGCAGTACTTC.

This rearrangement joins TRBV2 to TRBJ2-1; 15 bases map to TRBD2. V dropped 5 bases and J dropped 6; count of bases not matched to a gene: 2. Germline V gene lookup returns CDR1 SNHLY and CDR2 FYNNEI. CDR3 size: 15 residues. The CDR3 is CASSKGLAGGNEQFF. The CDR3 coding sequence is TGTGCCAGCAGTAAGGGACTAGCGGGAGGCAATGAGCAGTTCTTC.

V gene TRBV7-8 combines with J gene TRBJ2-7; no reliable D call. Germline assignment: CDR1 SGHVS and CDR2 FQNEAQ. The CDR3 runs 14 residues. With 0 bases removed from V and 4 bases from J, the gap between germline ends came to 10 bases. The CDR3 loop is CASSLAVTIYEQYF. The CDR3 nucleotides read TGTGCCAGCAGCTTAGCGGTGACCATATACGAGCAGTACTTC.

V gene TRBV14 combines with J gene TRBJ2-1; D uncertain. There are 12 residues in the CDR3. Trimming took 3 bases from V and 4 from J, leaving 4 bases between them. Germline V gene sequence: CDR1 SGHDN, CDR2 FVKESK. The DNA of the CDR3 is TGTGCCAGCAGCCAGGGGTACAATGAGCAGTTCTTC. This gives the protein CASSQGYNEQFF. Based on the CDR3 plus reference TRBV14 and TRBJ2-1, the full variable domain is EAGVTQFPSHSVIEKGQTVTLRCDPISGHDNLYWYRRVMGKEIKFLLHFVKESKQDESGMPNNRFLAERTGGTYSTLKVQPAELEDSGVYFCASSQGYNEQFFGPGTRLTVL.

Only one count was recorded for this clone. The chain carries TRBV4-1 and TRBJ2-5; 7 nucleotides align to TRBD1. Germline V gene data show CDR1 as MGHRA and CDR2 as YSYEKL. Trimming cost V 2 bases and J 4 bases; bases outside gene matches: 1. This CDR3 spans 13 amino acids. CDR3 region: CASSQRQGETQYF. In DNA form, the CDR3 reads TGCGCCAGCAGCCAAAGACAGGGAGAGACCCAGTACTTC.